These 19 T cell receptor beta chains share one sample of origin, sequenced in a study of neurological immune-mediated disorders. TCRdb re-derived calls from the 5' RACE reads in MiXCR, one entry per CDR3 protein. The table shows roughly 49,000 distinct CDR3 sequences, with 10% to 15% occurring only once. This sample's time point: longitudinal time-point 3. Specimen: PBMCs. These receptors were collected from a male donor with HTLV-1-associated myelopathy (HAM/TSP).

This clonotype was detected ten times or more. This chain uses TRBV5-1 with TRBJ2-1; 8 nucleotides agree with TRBD2. This CDR3 spans 14 amino acids. V lost 0 bases and J lost 9; bases outside the gene matches: 5. Germline V CDR1 and CDR2: SGHRS, YFSETQ. CDR3 amino acids: CASSLGTSLAEQFF. In DNA form, the CDR3 reads TGCGCCAGCAGCTTGGGGACTAGCTTGGCTGAGCAGTTCTTC.

Ten or more counts support this clonotype. This chain uses TRBV20-1 with TRBJ2-2; TRBD2 is a possible D gene (6 bases). Trimming pared 5 bases from V and 7 bases from J, leaving 20 bases between. Per the germline V gene, CDR1 is DFQATT and CDR2 is SNEGSKA (reference sequence). CDR3 length: 15 residues. The CDR3 reads CSASYGGNGGGELFF. CDR3 coding DNA: TGCAGTGCTTCCTACGGGGGAAACGGCGGCGGGGAGCTGTTTTTT.

The chain is built from TRBV7-2 and TRBJ2-5, with D possibly being TRBD2 (6 bases). V lost 6 bases to trimming and J lost 5 bases, with 16 bases between them. Germline V gene lookup returns CDR1 SGHTA and CDR2 FQGNSA. This CDR3 is 14 amino acids long. Written as DNA, the CDR3 is TGTGCCAGCAGGATGGCAACAGGAGGGGAGACCCAGTACTTC. This sequence encodes CASRMATGGETQYF.

Of note for this clonotype: Given a much more abundant clone one base away, this may be a read error. The J gene is TRBJ2-7, the V gene TRBV20-1; 9 positions agree with TRBD1. The length of the CDR3 is 11 residues. Germline assignment: CDR1 DFQATT and CDR2 SNEGSKA (reference sequence). V lost 7 bases, J lost 7 bases, and 5 bases stayed unmatched. The chain's CDR3 is CSGHRGQEQYF. As DNA, the CDR3 is TGCAGTGGGCACAGGGGGCAAGAGCAGTACTTC.

This rearrangement joins TRBV5-1 to TRBJ2-7, with D possibly TRBD1 on 6 matching bases. This CDR3 spans 14 amino acids. The V end lost 1 base, the J end lost 3 bases, and 11 bases lay between the germline ends. Germline V gene sequence: CDR1 SGHRS, CDR2 YFSETQ. The CDR3 region is CASSLSAQGYEQYF. The DNA of the CDR3 is TGCGCCAGCAGCTTGTCTGCACAGGGCTACGAGCAGTACTTC.

There are many counts of this clonotype. The chain carries TRBV15 and TRBJ1-2; TRBD1 matches at 7 bases. The CDR3 sequence is 14 residues long. Germline CDR1 is LNHNV and CDR2 is YYDKDF (reference sequence). J was trimmed by 4 bases and V by 4 bases; bases with no gene match: 6. CDR3 DNA sequence: TGTGCCACCAGCACAGGGACAGTGCTCTATGGCTACACCTTC. It encodes CATSTGTVLYGYTF.

This clonotype appeared a few times. The J gene is TRBJ2-1, the V gene TRBV24-1, with 7 bases lining up with TRBD2. Germline lookup yields CDR1 KGHDR and CDR2 SFDVKD. The CDR3 covers 14 residues. Trimming took 7 bases from V and 3 from J; bases not matched to a gene: 5. Written as DNA, the CDR3 is TGTGCCACCAGGCGAGGCGGGGGCTACAATGAGCAGTTCTTC. It translates to CATRRGGGYNEQFF.

This clonotype was seen many times. J is TRBJ1-6 and V is TRBV6-5, with D unclear. Germline V gene lookup returns CDR1 MNHEY and CDR2 SVGAGI. The CDR3 totals 13 residues. The V end was cut by 6 bases, the J end by 10 bases, with 13 bases between. The DNA for the CDR3 is TGTGCCAGCAGCTCCCCTATTGGGTCACCCCTCCACTTT. Translated: CASSSPIGSPLHF.

Many counts were recorded for this clonotype. V and J are TRBV29-1 and TRBJ2-1; D not resolved. The germline V gene encodes CDR1 SQVTM and CDR2 ANQGSEA. This CDR3 spans 12 amino acids. V lost 7 bases, J lost 3 bases, and 10 bases lay in between. The CDR3 coding sequence is TGCAGCGCCAGTAGTCTCTACAATGAGCAGTTCTTC. It translates to CSASSLYNEQFF.

This clonotype was recorded at least ten times. The gene calls are TRBV7-8 and TRBJ2-5; possibly TRBD1 for D (7 bases). Deletions cut 1 base from V and 4 bases from J, with 16 bases between. The CDR3 extends over 16 amino acids. From germline, CDR1 is SGHVS and CDR2 FQNEAQ. This CDR3 is CASSLEQGRRGETQYF. The CDR3 DNA reads TGTGCCAGCAGCTTAGAACAGGGGCGGAGGGGAGAGACCCAGTACTTC.

This clonotype was recorded many times. The chain uses TRBV6-2 or TRBV6-3 and TRBJ1-1, with D possibly matching TRBD1 (6 bases). Germline V gene sequence: CDR1 MNHEY, CDR2 SVGEGT. The V end lost 1 base, the J end lost 9 bases, and 18 bases lay between the germline ends. CDR3 length equals 15 residues. The DNA of the CDR3 is TGTGCCAGCAGTTACTTCAATTTCCGGGACACCAAAGCTTTCTTT. Translation: CASSYFNFRDTKAFF.

This clonotype showed up many times. The rearrangement uses TRBV29-1 and TRBJ1-2; D is unresolved. V lost 4 bases and J lost 4, with 7 bases in between. The CDR3 runs to 11 residues. Germline V lookup: CDR1 SQVTM, CDR2 ANQGSEA. CDR3 nucleotide sequence: TGCAGCGTTGGCCAAATCTATGGCTACACCTTC. Protein: CSVGQIYGYTF.

This clonotype showed up many times. This chain uses TRBV6-6 with TRBJ2-7; D uncertain. Germline-derived CDR1 and CDR2 are MNHNY and SVGAGI (reference sequence). The CDR3 is 14 amino acids. The V end lost 6 bases, the J end lost 6 bases, and 18 bases lay between the germline ends. This CDR3 reads CASSRDPSGVEQYF. CDR3 DNA: TGTGCCAGCAGCCGCGACCCTTCTGGGGTCGAGCAGTACTTC.

This clonotype was detected many times. The rearrangement links TRBV9 to TRBJ1-3, with a tentative D call TRBD1 (6 bases). CDR3 length: 15 residues. Germline CDR1 and CDR2: SGDLS and YYNGEE. V dropped 4 bases and J dropped 4 bases, with 15 bases sitting between them. For the CDR3, the DNA is TGTGCCAGCAGCCCACAAGGGGGGCTCGGAAACACCATATATTTT. Its protein is CASSPQGGLGNTIYF. The variable domain in full, with the rest retrieved from reference TRBV9 and TRBJ1-3, is DSGVTQTPKHLITATGQRVTLRCSPRSGDLSVYWYQQSLDQGLQFLIQYYNGEERAKGNILERFSAQQFPDLHSELNLSSLELGDSALYFCASSPQGGLGNTIYFGEGSWLTVV.

This clonotype was detected many times. The chain employs TRBV5-6 and TRBJ2-5; possible D gene TRBD2, 7 bases. Trimming removed 0 bases at V and 3 bases at J, with 12 bases between. CDR1 and CDR2 from the germline V gene are SGHDT and YYEEEE. The CDR3 has 15 amino acids. The CDR3 coding sequence is TGTGCCAGCAGCTTGGAGGGGGGGTGGAAAGAGACCCAGTACTTC. Translated: CASSLEGGWKETQYF. The full variable domain, in which reference TRBV5-6 and TRBJ2-5 provide the parts outside the CDR3, is DAGVTQSPTHLIKTRGQQVTLRCSPKSGHDTVSWYQQALGQGPQFIFQYYEEEERQRGNFPDRFSGHQFPNYSSELNVNALLLGDSALYLCASSLEGGWKETQYFGPGTRLLVL.

The chain carries TRBV28 and TRBJ2-2, with 7 positions matching TRBD1. The CDR3 runs to 16 residues. CDR1 MDHEN and CDR2 SYDVKM come from the germline V gene. Germline trimming cut 4 bases from V and 6 bases from J; bases unmatched to any gene: 11. The CDR3 spells CASSSTGQPGAGELFF. CDR3 DNA: TGTGCCAGCAGTTCCACGGGACAGCCAGGGGCCGGGGAGCTGTTTTTT.

The table lists this clonotype with many counts. CDR3 residues: CASSSGLAGAPPLETQYF. The CDR3 DNA reads TGCGCCAGCAGCTCGGGACTAGCGGGGGCACCACCTTTGGAGACCCAGTACTTC. This chain links TRBV5-1 with TRBJ2-5, with 14 bases matching TRBD2. Germline-derived CDR1 and CDR2 are SGHRS and YFSETQ. With V trimmed by 3 bases and J by 5 bases, 12 bases remained unmatched. This CDR3 is 18 amino acids long.

In this sample, this clonotype turned up many times. J is TRBJ2-1 and V is TRBV7-3; TRBD1 or TRBD2 may be the D gene (5 bases each). The germline CDR1 and CDR2 sequences are SGHTA and FQGTGA. This CDR3 comprises 13 residues. V gave up 5 bases and J gave up 7 bases, with 12 bases separating them. CDR3 protein: CASSPLRGNEQFF. In nucleotides, the CDR3 is TGTGCCAGCAGCCCGCTGAGGGGAAATGAGCAGTTCTTC.

CDR3 sequence reads: CASTLGGADGDEQFF. The CDR3 DNA reads as TGTGCCAGCACCCTAGGGGGGGCCGATGGGGATGAGCAGTTCTTC. The chain employs TRBV2 and TRBJ2-1; possibly TRBD2 for D (7 bases). Germline V CDR1 and CDR2: SNHLY, FYNNEI. The CDR3 has 15 amino acids. V gave up 7 bases and J gave up 8 bases, with 21 bases separating them.